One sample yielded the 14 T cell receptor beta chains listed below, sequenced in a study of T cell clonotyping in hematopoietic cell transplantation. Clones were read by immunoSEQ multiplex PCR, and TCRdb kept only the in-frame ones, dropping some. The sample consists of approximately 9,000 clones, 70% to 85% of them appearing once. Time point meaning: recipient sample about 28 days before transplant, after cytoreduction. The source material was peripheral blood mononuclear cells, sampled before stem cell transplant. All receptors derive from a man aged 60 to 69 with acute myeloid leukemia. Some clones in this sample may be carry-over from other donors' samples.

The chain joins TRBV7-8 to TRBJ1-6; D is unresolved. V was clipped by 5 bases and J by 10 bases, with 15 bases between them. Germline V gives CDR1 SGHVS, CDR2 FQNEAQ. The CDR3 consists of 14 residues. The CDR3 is CASSPLRGSSPLHF. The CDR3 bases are TGTGCCAGCAGCCCACTCCGCGGGAGCTCACCCCTCCACTTT.

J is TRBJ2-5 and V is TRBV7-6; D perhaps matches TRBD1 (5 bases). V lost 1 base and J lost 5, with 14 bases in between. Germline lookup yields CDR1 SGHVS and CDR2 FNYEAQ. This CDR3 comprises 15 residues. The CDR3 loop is CASSLGQSTPETQYF. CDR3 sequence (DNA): TGTGCCAGCAGCTTAGGACAGTCGACCCCCGAGACCCAGTACTTC.

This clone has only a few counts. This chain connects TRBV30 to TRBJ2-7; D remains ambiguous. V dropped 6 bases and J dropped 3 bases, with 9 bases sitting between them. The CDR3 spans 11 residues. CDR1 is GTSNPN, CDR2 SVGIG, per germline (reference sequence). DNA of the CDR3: TGTGCCTGTGGAACAAACTACGAGCAGTACTTC. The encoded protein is CACGTNYEQYF.

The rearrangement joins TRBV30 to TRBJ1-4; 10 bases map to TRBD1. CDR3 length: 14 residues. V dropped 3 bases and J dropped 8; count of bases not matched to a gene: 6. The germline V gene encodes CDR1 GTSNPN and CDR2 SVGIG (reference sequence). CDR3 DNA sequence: TGTGCCTGGAGCGGTGACAGGGGGCGCGAAAAACTGTTTTTT. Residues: CAWSGDRGREKLFF.

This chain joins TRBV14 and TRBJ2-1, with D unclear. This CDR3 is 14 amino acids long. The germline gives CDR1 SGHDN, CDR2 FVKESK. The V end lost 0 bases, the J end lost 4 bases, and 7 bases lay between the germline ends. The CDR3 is CASSQELGYNEQFF. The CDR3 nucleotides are TGTGCCAGCAGCCAAGAACTGGGGTACAATGAGCAGTTCTTC.

CDR3 DNA: TGTGCCAGTACTCTGTCGGGAGCGGATGAGCAGTTCTTC. It translates to CASTLSGADEQFF. This chain uses TRBV19 with TRBJ2-1, with D maybe TRBD2 (6 bases). Trimming shortened V by 7 bases and J by 8 bases, and 15 bases separated the two germline ends. The CDR3 has 13 amino acids. Germline V CDR1 and CDR2: LNHDA, SQIVND (reference sequence).

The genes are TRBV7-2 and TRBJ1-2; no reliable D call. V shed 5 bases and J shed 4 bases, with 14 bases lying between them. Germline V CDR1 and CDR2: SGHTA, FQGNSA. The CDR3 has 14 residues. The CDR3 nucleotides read TGTGCCAGCAGCCCGGCGGTGGGGAGCTATGGCTACACCTTC. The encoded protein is CASSPAVGSYGYTF.

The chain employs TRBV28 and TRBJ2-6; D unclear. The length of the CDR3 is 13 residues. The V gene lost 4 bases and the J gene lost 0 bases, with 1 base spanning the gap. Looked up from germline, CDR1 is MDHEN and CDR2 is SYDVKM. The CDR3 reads CASSSSGANVLTF. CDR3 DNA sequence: TGTGCCAGCAGTTCCTCTGGGGCCAACGTCCTGACTTTC.

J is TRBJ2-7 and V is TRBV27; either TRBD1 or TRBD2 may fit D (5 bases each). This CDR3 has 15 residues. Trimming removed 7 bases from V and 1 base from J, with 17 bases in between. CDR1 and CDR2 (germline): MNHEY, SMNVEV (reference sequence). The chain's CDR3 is CASTALGTGSYEQYF. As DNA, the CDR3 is TGTGCCAGCACCGCTCTCGGGACGGGATCCTACGAGCAGTACTTC.

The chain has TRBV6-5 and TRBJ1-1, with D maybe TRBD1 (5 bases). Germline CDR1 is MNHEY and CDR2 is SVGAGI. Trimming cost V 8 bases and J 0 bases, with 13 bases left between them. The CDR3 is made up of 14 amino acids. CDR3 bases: TGTGCCAGCGCGAATACAGGCCTGAACACTGAAGCTTTCTTT. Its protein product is CASANTGLNTEAFF.

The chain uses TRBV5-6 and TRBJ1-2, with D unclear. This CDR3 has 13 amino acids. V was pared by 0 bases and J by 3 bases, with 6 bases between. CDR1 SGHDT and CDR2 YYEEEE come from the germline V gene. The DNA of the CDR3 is TGTGCCAGCAGCTTGGGAGGCGACTATGGCTACACCTTC. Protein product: CASSLGGDYGYTF.

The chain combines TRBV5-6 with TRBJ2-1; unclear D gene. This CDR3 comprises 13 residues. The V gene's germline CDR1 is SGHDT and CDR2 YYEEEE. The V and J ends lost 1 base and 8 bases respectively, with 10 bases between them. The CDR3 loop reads CASSLTAADEQFF. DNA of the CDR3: TGTGCCAGCAGCTTGACAGCCGCGGATGAGCAGTTCTTC.

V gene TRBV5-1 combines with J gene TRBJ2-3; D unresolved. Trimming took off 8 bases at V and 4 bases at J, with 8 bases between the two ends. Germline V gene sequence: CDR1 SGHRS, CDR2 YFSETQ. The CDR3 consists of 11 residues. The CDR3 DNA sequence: TGCGCCAGTAGCCAGGCAGATACGCAGTATTTT. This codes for CASSQADTQYF.

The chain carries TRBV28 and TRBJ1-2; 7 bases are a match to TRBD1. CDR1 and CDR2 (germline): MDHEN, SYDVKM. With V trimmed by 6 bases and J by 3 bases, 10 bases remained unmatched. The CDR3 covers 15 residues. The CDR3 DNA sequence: TGTGCCAGCAGAACCCTGACAGGGACGGACTATGGCTACACCTTC. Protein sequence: CASRTLTGTDYGYTF.